The rows below give T cell receptor beta chains drawn from one sample of a study of blood T cell repertoires in COVID-19. Sequencing was performed with immunoSEQ multiplex PCR; in TCRdb, only in-frame clones are kept and a portion is missing. The repertoire holds roughly 260,000 clones, with approximately 90% as singletons. The sequencing sample was made of PBMCs or T cells enriched from blood (not recorded which). The source is a woman between 18 and 29 years old who had recovered from COVID-19. Each CDR3 is given with its conserved first and last residue. Each record gives: V gene, J gene, D gene, clone size, CDR3 DNA, CDR3 protein. A D gene is named only where the DNA matches it firmly. Expanded clones are given a class, and other clones once, few, many or no size at all.

TRBV5-1	TRBJ1-2	TRBD1	.	TGCGCCAGCAGCTTGGCCCCGGATGACAGGGTTGCTGGCTACACCTTC	CASSLAPDDRVAGYTF
TRBV5-1	TRBJ1-5	.	.	TGCGCCAGCAGCTTGGCTAGTAGCAATCAGCCCCAGCATTTT	CASSLASSNQPQHF
TRBV4-1	TRBJ1-4	.	.	TGCGCCAGCAGCCATCCCTCGGGGGGGGTGGGCGATGAAAAACTGTTTTTT	CASSHPSGGVGDEKLFF
TRBV19	TRBJ1-1	.	.	TGTGCCAGTAGTACAGGGCCACTAAACACTGAAGCTTTCTTT	CASSTGPLNTEAFF
TRBV6-5	TRBJ1-2	.	few	TGTGCCAGCAATGCAAAGCGTGGCTATGGCTACACCTTC	CASNAKRGYGYTF
TRBV19	TRBJ1-6	TRBD1	.	TGTGCCAGTAGAGCCGGGACAGGGCCACGAGTGTCACCCCTCCACTTT	CASRAGTGPRVSPLHF
TRBV9	TRBJ1-2	TRBD1	.	TGTGCCAGCAGCAAAATGGGACAGGTGGGAGATGGCTACACCTTC	CASSKMGQVGDGYTF
TRBV5-4	TRBJ1-1	.	.	TGTGCCAGCAGCCGCGAGGGTCGGAGCGAAGCTTTCTTT	CASSREGRSEAFF
TRBV20-1	TRBJ2-3	.	.	TGCAGTGCTAGTCGAGGGCTCGCGGATACGCAGTATTTT	CSASRGLADTQYF
TRBV11-3	TRBJ1-1	.	.	TGTGCCAGCGGTGAGGTTGGGTTGAACACTGAAGCTTTCTTT	CASGEVGLNTEAFF
TRBV24-1	TRBJ1-5	.	.	TGTGCCACCAGTGATTTGTCCGAGCGGGAGCCCCAGCATTTT	CATSDLSEREPQHF
TRBV18	TRBJ1-5	.	.	TGTGCCAGCTCACCGGTGGGGGCTTTTAGTCAGCCCCAGCATTTT	CASSPVGAFSQPQHF
TRBV12-3/TRBV12-4	TRBJ1-2	.	.	TGTGCCAGCAGTTTCGGGGGCTATGGCTACACCTTC	CASSFGGYGYTF
TRBV6-2/TRBV6-3	TRBJ2-7	TRBD2	.	TGTGCCAGCAGTTACTTGGCGGGAGGCTACGAGCAGTACTTC	CASSYLAGGYEQYF
TRBV7-8	TRBJ2-7	TRBD2	once	TGTGCCAGCAGTCGGAGCGGGGGAATGGCGTACGAGCAGTACTTC	CASSRSGGMAYEQYF
TRBV5-6	TRBJ1-3	.	.	TGTGCCAGCAGTCAGGTTCCTGGAAACACCATATATTTT	CASSQVPGNTIYF
TRBV28	TRBJ1-1	.	.	TGTGCCAGCATCCCTTCAGGGAACACTGAAGCTTTCTTT	CASIPSGNTEAFF